One and the same sample provided the 27 T cell receptor beta chains below, sequenced in a study of cytomegalovirus exposure and HLA in healthy donors. 13 Jbeta primers and 60 Vbeta primers were used for the PCR. Here immunoSEQ multiplex PCR was the method, and the copy in TCRdb shows in-frame clones only, minus some. The table lists 200,000 to 250,000 clones, roughly 85% of them singletons. The specimen sequenced was PBMCs. The receptors come from a girl aged 2-10 years in good health and CMV-seronegative.

This clone was seen a handful of times. This chain connects TRBV7-8 to TRBJ2-1, with D tentatively TRBD2 (6 bases). Trimming removed 0 bases at V and 2 bases at J, with 11 bases between. The CDR3 sequence is 16 residues long. Germline loops: CDR1 SGHVS, CDR2 FQNEAQ. In nucleotides, the CDR3 is TGTGCCAGCAGCTTAGCGGGGACTCCGGCCTACAATGAGCAGTTCTTC. It translates to CASSLAGTPAYNEQFF.

The V call is TRBV6-1, the J call TRBJ1-4, with 9 bases that match TRBD1. Per germline, CDR1 MNHNS and CDR2 SASEGT. The CDR3 covers 16 residues. V shed 0 bases and J 7 bases; nucleotides not matched to a gene: 6. For the CDR3, the DNA is TGTGCCAGCAGTGAAGCACGGGGGACAGGGAGTGAAAAACTGTTTTTT. Translation: CASSEARGTGSEKLFF.

The rearrangement uses TRBV5-5 and TRBJ2-1; 7 bases align to TRBD2. Germline CDR1 and CDR2: SGHKS and YYEKEE (reference sequence). The CDR3 is 16 amino acids. With V trimmed by 3 bases and J by 9 bases, 15 bases remained unmatched. The CDR3 loop reads CASSSPGGGGRGEQFF. The CDR3 DNA reads TGTGCCAGCAGCTCGCCTGGCGGCGGGGGAAGGGGTGAGCAGTTCTTC.

This chain uses TRBV5-1 with TRBJ1-1; D gene unclear. The CDR3 is made up of 14 amino acids. Deletions cut 0 bases from V and 2 bases from J, with 8 bases between. Per germline, CDR1 SGHRS and CDR2 YFSETQ. CDR3 sequence: CASSLASGNTEAFF. The CDR3 DNA reads as TGCGCCAGCAGCTTGGCCTCAGGAAACACTGAAGCTTTCTTT.

The CDR3 region is CASSYTGGNQPQHF. The CDR3 DNA follows: TGTGCCAGCAGTTACACTGGGGGGAATCAGCCCCAGCATTTT. This sequence joins TRBV6-6 and TRBJ1-5, with D tentatively TRBD1 (5 bases). The CDR3 is 14 residues long. V lost 2 bases, J lost 4 bases, and 9 bases lay in between. Germline assignment: CDR1 MNHNY and CDR2 SVGAGI (reference sequence).

The J gene is TRBJ1-6, the V gene TRBV6-5, with 7 nucleotides matching TRBD1. This CDR3 region has 13 residues. Trimming at V came to 6 bases and at J to 10 bases, leaving 6 bases not matched to a gene. CDR1 MNHEY and CDR2 SVGAGI come from the germline V gene. The CDR3 spells CASRTGSWSPLHF. In DNA, the CDR3 is TGTGCCAGCAGGACAGGGTCATGGTCACCCCTCCACTTT.

This rearrangement joins TRBV5-4 to TRBJ2-2; the match to TRBD1 covers 8 bases. The junction had 4 bases not matched to a gene; V was cut back by 4 bases and J by 2 bases. Per the germline V gene, CDR1 is SGHNT and CDR2 is YYREEE (reference sequence). The CDR3 has 15 residues. The CDR3 sequence is CASSPGQGNTGELFF. The CDR3 bases are TGTGCCAGCAGCCCAGGACAGGGTAACACCGGGGAGCTGTTTTTT.

This chain connects TRBV2 to TRBJ2-3, with 7 bases fitting TRBD2. The CDR3 is 19 amino acids. V shed 3 bases, J shed 2 bases, and the junction held 17 bases outside the gene matches. Per germline, CDR1 SNHLY and CDR2 FYNNEI. Written as DNA, the CDR3 is TGTGCCAGCAGTGAGCCTTCTCTAGCGGAGGAAATGGTCACAGATACGCAGTATTTT. Translating gives CASSEPSLAEEMVTDTQYF.

The rearrangement links TRBV27 to TRBJ1-2; 8 bases are shared with TRBD1. The CDR3 extends over 15 amino acids. Germline V gene lookup returns CDR1 MNHEY and CDR2 SMNVEV (reference sequence). J lost 7 bases, V lost 0 bases, and 7 bases had no gene match. CDR3 in DNA: TGTGCCAGCAGTTTATCTTCAGGGGGCAGAAGTGGCTACACCTTC. Protein product: CASSLSSGGRSGYTF.

This rearrangement joins TRBV29-1 to TRBJ2-7; 9 bases line up with TRBD1. Germline V gene lookup returns CDR1 SQVTM and CDR2 ANQGSEA. With 5 bases clipped from V and 4 bases from J, the junction kept 12 bases outside the gene matches. This CDR3 comprises 15 residues. The CDR3 reads CSVSHPRTGEYEQYF. For the CDR3, the DNA is TGCAGCGTTTCACACCCTCGGACAGGGGAGTACGAGCAGTACTTC.

This chain uses TRBV19 with TRBJ2-1; the match to TRBD1 covers 10 bases. CDR1 LNHDA and CDR2 SQIVND come from the germline V gene (reference sequence). The V segment lost 6 bases and the J segment 9 bases; nucleotides outside the gene matches: 5. The CDR3 totals 13 residues. This CDR3 reads CASSETGGSEQFF. CDR3 nucleotides: TGTGCCAGTAGCGAGACAGGGGGCAGTGAGCAGTTCTTC.

The rearrangement uses TRBV30 and TRBJ1-4; possible D gene TRBD1, 5 bases. The CDR3 loop spans 14 amino acids. V was cut by 6 bases and J by 2 bases, with 13 bases left in between. CDR1 is GTSNPN, CDR2 SVGIG, per germline (reference sequence). The CDR3 DNA sequence: TGTGCCTGTGCGCTTCACAGGACTAATGAAAAACTGTTTTTT. Translated, it gives CACALHRTNEKLFF.

The chain uses TRBV4-1 and TRBJ2-7, with 9 nucleotides matching TRBD2. The length of the CDR3 is 14 residues. Germline CDR1 reads MGHRA; CDR2 reads YSYEKL. Trimming took 5 bases from V and 5 from J; bases not matched to a gene: 7. In DNA, the CDR3 is TGCGCCAGCAGCGCTCAAGCGGGAGGCGACGAGCAGTACTTC. Translation gives CASSAQAGGDEQYF.

The chain is built from TRBV23-1 and TRBJ1-5; 9 bases are a match to TRBD1. TRBV23-1 is flagged as an ORF with uncertain function. V trimming: 3 bases; J trimming: 5 bases; junction bases outside the gene matches: 14. The CDR3 is 18 amino acids. Written as DNA, the CDR3 is TGCGCCAGCAGTCATTCGAGGATCCGGGACAGGGCGTATCAGCCCCAGCATTTT. Protein sequence: CASSHSRIRDRAYQPQHF.

The chain carries TRBV11-2 and TRBJ2-3; D is perhaps TRBD2 (6 bases). This CDR3 region has 15 residues. CDR1 and CDR2 from the germline V gene are SGHAT and FQNNGV. V lost 4 bases and J 2 bases, leaving 13 bases between the germline ends. The CDR3 sequence: CASSSSGTYTDTQYF. CDR3 sequence (DNA): TGTGCCAGCAGCTCCTCCGGGACTTACACAGATACGCAGTATTTT.

The gene calls are TRBV12-2 and TRBJ2-4; the tabulated D call, TRBD1, remains unverified against the DNA. TRBV12-2 constitutes a pseudogene. The CDR3 has 16 amino acids. CDR3 DNA: TGTGCAAGTCGCACAGAGGTAGGGGCGCTGAAAAACATTCAGTACTTC. Protein sequence: CASRTEVGALKNIQYF.

This clone was seen a few times. The chain recombines TRBV27 with TRBJ1-4; the D gene is possibly TRBD1 (6 bases). Germline CDR1 is MNHEY and CDR2 is SMNVEV (reference sequence). The V end lost 5 bases, the J end lost 7 bases, and 17 bases lay between the germline ends. CDR3 length: 15 amino acids. CDR3 amino acids: CASSLRAGVGEKLFF. The CDR3 region has the DNA TGTGCCAGCAGTCTTAGGGCAGGGGTGGGTGAAAAACTGTTTTTT. The whole variable domain, filled in from reference TRBV27 and TRBJ1-4, reads EAQVTQNPRYLITVTGKKLTVTCSQNMNHEYMSWYRQDPGLGLRQIYYSMNVEVTDKGDVPEGYKVSRKEKRNFPLILESPSPNQTSLYFCASSLRAGVGEKLFFGSGTQLSVL.

Worth noting for this clone: The junction and the germline gene differ at one end; a read error may be behind it. V usage is TRBV10-1 and J usage is TRBJ2-5; possibly TRBD2 for D (5 bases). The length of the CDR3 is 14 residues. Germline V CDR1 and CDR2: WNHNN, SYGVQD (reference sequence). For the CDR3, the DNA is TGCGCCAGCAGTGACACGAGGGCCGGGGAGATCCAGTACTTC. As protein: CASSDTRAGEIQYF.

The chain combines TRBV29-1 with TRBJ2-3, with 12 bases matching TRBD2. The ends lost 4 bases at V and 6 bases at J; junction bases unmatched: 8. Germline CDR1 and CDR2: SQVTM and ANQGSEA. The CDR3 spans 15 residues. The CDR3, as DNA: TGCAGCGTTGCCCGACTAGCGGGGGTTGGGGATACGCAGTATTTT. Protein sequence: CSVARLAGVGDTQYF.

In this sample, this clone turned up a few times. The chain employs TRBV5-6 and TRBJ1-5; 9 bases align to TRBD1. The length of the CDR3 is 15 residues. With 1 base clipped from V and 2 bases from J, the junction kept 1 base outside the gene matches. The V gene's germline CDR1 is SGHDT and CDR2 YYEEEE. CDR3 protein: CASSLRTGGNQPQHF. In DNA form, the CDR3 reads TGTGCCAGCAGCTTGAGGACAGGGGGCAATCAGCCCCAGCATTTT.

The CDR3 reads CASSPRLAGGQETQYF. As DNA, the CDR3 is TGTGCCAGCAGTCCACGACTAGCGGGGGGGCAAGAGACCCAGTACTTC. This rearrangement joins TRBV2 to TRBJ2-5, with 14 bases fitting TRBD2. In germline, CDR1 is SNHLY, CDR2 FYNNEI. V trimming: 5 bases; J trimming: 2 bases; junction bases outside the gene matches: 4. The CDR3 length is 16 residues.

The chain carries TRBV4-2 and TRBJ1-6, with D unresolved. The germline V gene encodes CDR1 LGHNA and CDR2 YNFKEQ. Trimming cost V 0 bases and J 2 bases, with 14 bases left between them. This CDR3 region has 18 residues. In DNA form, the CDR3 reads TGTGCCAGCAGCCAAGATCAGTCCAGGTCCACCTATAATTCACCCCTCCACTTT. Protein: CASSQDQSRSTYNSPLHF.

This chain joins TRBV9 and TRBJ2-2, with 11 bases aligning to TRBD2. The CDR3 loop spans 17 amino acids. V trimming: 0 bases; J trimming: 5 bases; junction bases outside the gene matches: 6. The germline CDR1 and CDR2 sequences are SGDLS and YYNGEE. The CDR3 loop is CASSVGSGRAGTGELFF. DNA of the CDR3: TGTGCCAGCAGCGTAGGTAGCGGGAGGGCCGGGACCGGGGAGCTGTTTTTT. Combining the CDR3 with reference TRBV9 and TRBJ2-2 gives the whole variable domain DSGVTQTPKHLITATGQRVTLRCSPRSGDLSVYWYQQSLDQGLQFLIQYYNGEERAKGNILERFSAQQFPDLHSELNLSSLELGDSALYFCASSVGSGRAGTGELFFGEGSRLTVL.

The count of this clone is one. The rearrangement links TRBV2 to TRBJ1-2; 7 bases agree with TRBD1. Germline V lookup: CDR1 SNHLY, CDR2 FYNNEI. The CDR3 sequence is 15 residues long. Trimming removed 6 bases from V and 0 bases from J; junction bases left unmatched: 7. The CDR3 nucleotides are TGTGCCAGCAGGGAGGGACAGAGCCCTAACTATGGCTACACCTTC. Protein sequence: CASREGQSPNYGYTF.

The V and J genes are TRBV6-4 and TRBJ2-2; TRBD2 is a possible D gene (6 bases). This CDR3 spans 15 amino acids. In germline, CDR1 is MRHNA, CDR2 SNTAGT. V was pared by 2 bases and J by 0 bases, with 7 bases between. The CDR3 loop is CASSDGTANTGELFF. The CDR3 DNA reads as TGTGCCAGCAGTGACGGGACTGCGAACACCGGGGAGCTGTTTTTT.

V is TRBV19 and J is TRBJ1-5; 7 bases map to TRBD1. V dropped 4 bases and J dropped 2; count of bases not matched to a gene: 2. CDR3 length: 14 residues. Germline CDR1 reads LNHDA; CDR2 reads SQIVND (reference sequence). The CDR3 sequence is CASSNTGGNQPQHF. DNA for the CDR3: TGTGCCAGTAGTAATACAGGGGGCAATCAGCCCCAGCATTTT.

The chain carries TRBV7-8 and TRBJ2-1; 9 nucleotides align to TRBD2. CDR1 is SGHVS, CDR2 FQNEAQ, per germline. The CDR3 length is 18 residues. With V trimmed by 2 bases and J by 0 bases, 8 bases remained unmatched. DNA for the CDR3: TGTGCCAGCAGCTTAAGGGCGGGAGGGCTAATCTCCTACAATGAGCAGTTCTTC. Its protein product is CASSLRAGGLISYNEQFF.